These 18 T cell receptor beta chains originate from one sample sequenced in a study of T cell repertoires in cytomegalovirus infection. TCRdb reanalysed the reads using MiXCR and keeps one entry per CDR3 protein. The sample records roughly 230,000 distinct CDR3 sequences, around 12% being singletons. Material: PBMCs. These receptors were obtained from a human donor in good health (CMV status not recorded). Some clones in this sample may be carry-over from other donors' samples.

In this sample, this clonotype turned up many times. This chain links TRBV7-2 with TRBJ2-6, with unresolved D. The CDR3 is made up of 17 amino acids. Per germline, CDR1 SGHTA and CDR2 FQGNSA. V dropped 0 bases and J dropped 0 bases, with 9 bases sitting between them. The CDR3 DNA reads as TGTGCCAGCAGCTTAGCGGGCGGTGTCTCTGGGGCCAACGTCCTGACTTTC. It yields the protein CASSLAGGVSGANVLTF.

On this clonotype: One junction end disagrees with the germline gene, perhaps due to a read error. The chain employs TRBV5-4 and TRBJ2-1, with 15 bases that match TRBD2. The germline V gene has CDR1 SGHNT and CDR2 YYREEE (reference sequence). The CDR3 length is 17 residues. In DNA form, the CDR3 reads TGTGCCAGCAGCATTGGACTAGCGGGGGGGGCCTACAATAAGCAGTTCTTC. Protein: CASSIGLAGGAYNKQFF.

This clonotype has a count of ten or more. The chain is built from TRBV7-9 and TRBJ1-4; D is unresolved. Germline V gene data show CDR1 as SEHNR and CDR2 as FQNEAQ (reference sequence). The CDR3 is 18 amino acids. The germline V and J ends were trimmed by 6 bases and 8 bases, with 28 bases remaining between them. CDR3 bases: TGTGCCAGCAGTCACACCCAGGCGGGGAAACATGAGAGGGAAAAACTGTTTTTT. Translated: CASSHTQAGKHEREKLFF.

This clonotype was picked up a small number of times. The chain employs TRBV20-1 and TRBJ2-3, with D perhaps matching TRBD1 or TRBD2 (6 bases each). CDR1 and CDR2 (germline): DFQATT, SNEGSKA (reference sequence). The length of the CDR3 is 14 residues. The V and J ends lost 6 bases and 0 bases respectively, with 13 bases between them. The CDR3 region has the DNA TGCAGTGCGGGGGGCACCCCTAGCACAGATACGCAGTATTTT. Its protein product is CSAGGTPSTDTQYF.

The chain is built from TRBV25-1 and TRBJ1-6; possible D gene TRBD1, 5 bases. Germline loops: CDR1 MGHDK, CDR2 SYGVNS. The V end lost 4 bases, the J end lost 11 bases, and 12 bases lay between the germline ends. The CDR3 totals 13 residues. Here the CDR3 DNA reads TGTGCCAGCAGTGCCCGGGGGGGGGCACCCCTCCACTTT. Amino acids: CASSARGGAPLHF.

This clonotype was recorded at least ten times. The rearrangement uses TRBV7-2 and TRBJ1-1; 7 bases align to TRBD1. Per germline, CDR1 SGHTA and CDR2 FQGNSA. V shed 5 bases, J shed 4 bases, and the junction held 4 bases outside the gene matches. The CDR3 extends over 13 amino acids. Written as DNA, the CDR3 is TGTGCCAGCAGCGACAGGGTGGCCACTGAAGCTTTCTTT. This encodes CASSDRVATEAFF.

J is TRBJ1-6 and V is TRBV20-1; D possibly corresponds to TRBD1 (6 bases). Trimming shortened V by 3 bases and J by 7 bases, and 19 bases separated the two germline ends. Germline V gene data show CDR1 as DFQATT and CDR2 as SNEGSKA (reference sequence). This CDR3 has 16 residues. The CDR3 sequence is CSASGGGIGINSPLHF. In nucleotides, the CDR3 is TGCAGTGCTAGTGGCGGGGGCATTGGGATAAATTCACCCCTCCACTTT.

This clonotype was picked up many times. The CDR3 loop reads CAISGRDSYNEQFF. The CDR3 DNA is TGTGCCATCAGTGGCCGGGACTCCTACAATGAGCAGTTCTTC. The V call is TRBV10-3, the J call TRBJ2-1; a possible D gene is TRBD2 (5 bases). Germline V gene data show CDR1 as ENHRY and CDR2 as SYGVKD. Trimming removed 4 bases from V and 0 bases from J, with 7 bases in between. The CDR3 totals 14 residues.

This clonotype was counted a few times. The chain has TRBV6-2 or TRBV6-3 and TRBJ2-2; the D is unclear. V was clipped by 11 bases and J by 1 base, with 11 bases between them. Germline assignment: CDR1 MNHEY and CDR2 SVGEGT. The CDR3 is made up of 13 amino acids. This CDR3 is CAAGALNTGELFF. The CDR3, as DNA: TGTGCCGCCGGCGCCTTGAACACCGGGGAGCTGTTTTTT.

In its sample, this clonotype was seen many times. The chain recombines TRBV7-2 with TRBJ2-3; TRBD2 aligns across 10 bases. Germline loops: CDR1 SGHTA, CDR2 FQGNSA. J was trimmed by 0 bases and V by 1 base; bases with no gene match: 1. The CDR3 runs 16 residues. The CDR3 protein is CASSLEAGGSTDTQYF. In DNA form, the CDR3 reads TGTGCCAGCAGCTTAGAAGCGGGAGGGAGCACAGATACGCAGTATTTT.

This clonotype was counted ten times or more. The chain links TRBV28 to TRBJ2-3; 10 nucleotides match TRBD2. The germline V gene has CDR1 MDHEN and CDR2 SYDVKM. V gave up 6 bases and J gave up 1 base; unmatched junction bases: 4. This CDR3 region has 15 residues. The CDR3 spells CASRSGGAGTDTQYF. The CDR3 region has the DNA TGTGCCAGCAGAAGCGGGGGGGCGGGCACAGATACGCAGTATTTT.

In this sample, this clonotype turned up many times. V usage is TRBV28 and J usage is TRBJ1-2; D remains unclear. Deletions cut 4 bases from V and 2 bases from J, with 14 bases between. Germline CDR1 and CDR2: MDHEN and SYDVKM. The CDR3 spans 15 residues. The DNA for the CDR3 is TGTGCCAGCAGTTCCTCGGGGATTCTAAACTATGGCTACACCTTC. Translating gives CASSSSGILNYGYTF.

This rearrangement joins TRBV6-2 or TRBV6-3 to TRBJ1-5; tentative D call: TRBD1 (5 bases). Germline-derived CDR1 and CDR2 are MNHEY and SVGEGT. Trimming left V 11 bases short and J 7 bases short, with 12 bases between. The CDR3 consists of 11 residues. In nucleotides, the CDR3 is TGTGCCGGGGGTGCGGGACAGCCCCAGCATTTT. It translates to CAGGAGQPQHF.

The V gene is TRBV10-3, the J gene TRBJ2-1; D is unresolved. The germline gives CDR1 ENHRY, CDR2 SYGVKD. The V and J ends lost 4 bases and 9 bases respectively, with 16 bases between them. CDR3 length equals 14 residues. The CDR3 nucleotides are TGTGCCATCAGTGTTTCCGGGCCCCGAGGTGAGCAGTTCTTC. Amino acid sequence: CAISVSGPRGEQFF.

Many counts were recorded for this clonotype. The chain employs TRBV7-2 and TRBJ1-2; D remains ambiguous. Trimming took off 1 base at V and 4 bases at J, with 10 bases between the two ends. Per the germline V gene, CDR1 is SGHTA and CDR2 is FQGNSA. This CDR3 spans 14 amino acids. CDR3 amino acids: CASSLDRLGYGYTF. CDR3 sequence (DNA): TGTGCCAGCAGCTTAGATCGGCTGGGCTATGGCTACACCTTC. Filled out from reference TRBV7-2 and TRBJ1-2, the complete variable domain reads GAGVSQSPSNKVTEKGKDVELRCDPISGHTALYWYRQSLGQGLEFLIYFQGNSAPDKSGLPSDRFSAERTGGSVSTLTIQRTQQEDSAVYLCASSLDRLGYGYTFGSGTRLTVV.

This clonotype was seen at least ten times. The rearrangement uses TRBV28 and TRBJ2-1, with 7 bases fitting TRBD1. V lost 7 bases to trimming and J lost 0 bases; unmatched junction nucleotides: 6. This CDR3 spans 15 amino acids. Germline loops: CDR1 MDHEN, CDR2 SYDVKM. In DNA form, the CDR3 reads TGTGCCAGCAATGGGGCAGGGGGCTCCTACAATGAGCAGTTCTTC. Encoded protein: CASNGAGGSYNEQFF.

Ten or more counts support this clonotype. This sequence joins TRBV7-3 and TRBJ2-1; a possible D gene is TRBD2 (7 bases). The CDR3 runs to 16 residues. Germline lookup yields CDR1 SGHTA and CDR2 FQGTGA. V lost 1 base and J lost 6, with 16 bases in between. CDR3: CASSLRGGLQSNEQFF. CDR3 DNA sequence: TGTGCCAGCAGCTTAAGGGGGGGGCTCCAATCCAATGAGCAGTTCTTC. The full variable domain, its missing parts supplied by reference TRBV7-3 and TRBJ2-1, is GAGVSQTPSNKVTEKGKYVELRCDPISGHTALYWYRQSLGQGPEFLIYFQGTGAADDSGLPNDRFFAVRPEGSVSTLKIQRTERGDSAVYLCASSLRGGLQSNEQFFGPGTRLTVL.

The table lists this clonotype with a few counts. The chain uses TRBV12-3 or TRBV12-4 and TRBJ2-7; possibly TRBD2 for D (5 bases). This CDR3 has 14 amino acids. V lost 5 bases and J lost 6, with 17 bases in between. CDR3 bases: TGTGCCAGCAGTCCGGTAACACGGGGAAGCGAGCAGTACTTC. Amino acid sequence: CASSPVTRGSEQYF.